The rows below give T cell receptor beta chains drawn from one sample of a study of technical replicates of blood from a few donors. Data came from immunoSEQ multiplex PCR; TCRdb stores just in-frame clones and leaves some out. The sample has approximately 81,000 clones, more than 90% seen once. Sequenced: T cells isolated from PBMCs. Receptors were obtained from a human donor in good health. Each CDR3 is given with its conserved first and last residue. Each record gives: D gene, clone size, J gene, V gene, CDR3 length, CDR3 DNA, CDR3 protein. A D gene is named only where the DNA matches it firmly. The listing skips clone size in some rows; elsewhere it reads once, few, many or a size class.

- - TRBJ1-1 TRBV19 15 TGTGCCAGTAGTCCCAACACCCGGGGGTACACTGAAGCTTTCTTT CASSPNTRGYTEAFF
TRBD1 - TRBJ1-1 TRBV9 15 TGTGCCAGCAGCGGACCGATTTCGGGACAGGGGGAAGCTTTCTTT CASSGPISGQGEAFF
TRBD1 - TRBJ1-2 TRBV29-1 13 TGCAGCGCCCCTCTCGGGACAGGGCATGGCTACACCTTC CSAPLGTGHGYTF
- - TRBJ2-7 TRBV28 16 TGTGCCAGCAGTCAAACGGGAGAAGTTCTCCTCCACGAGCAGTACTTC CASSQTGEVLLHEQYF
- - TRBJ1-5 TRBV4-3 15 TGCGCCAGCAGCCAAGGTGACAGTCACAATCAGCCCCAGCATTTT CASSQGDSHNQPQHF
- once TRBJ2-7 TRBV9 15 TGTGCCAGCAGCGTAGGGCTAGACGGGAGCTACGAGCAGTACTTC CASSVGLDGSYEQYF
- - TRBJ2-7 TRBV4-2 14 TGTGCCAGCAGCCCGCGGGAACCCTCCTACGAGCAGTACTTC CASSPREPSYEQYF
TRBD2 - TRBJ2-5 TRBV28 15 TGTGCCAGCAGCCCCGGGACTAGCGAGGAAGAGACCCAGTACTTC CASSPGTSEEETQYF
TRBD1 - TRBJ2-7 TRBV7-9 15 TGTGCCAGCAGCCCCGGGACAGCCACTTCCTACGAGCAGTACTTC CASSPGTATSYEQYF
- - TRBJ1-1 TRBV21-1 18 TGTGCCAGCAGCACTATAACCGGGACAGGGGGTGAGAACACTGAAGCTTTCTTT CASSTITGTGGENTEAFF